This is a list of T cell receptor beta chains from one sample in a study of CD8 T cells in ankylosing spondylitis. TCRdb re-called the 5' RACE reads with MiXCR, one entry per CDR3 protein. The sample lists hundreds of thousands of distinct CDR3 sequences; more than 9.5% were seen once. Material: blood, either unsorted or a sorted T cell fraction (not recorded which). Every receptor here comes from a male donor with ankylosing spondylitis. The CDR3 runs from the conserved cysteine through the conserved F or W. The order of the fields is D gene, V gene, J gene, clone size, CDR3 DNA, CDR3 protein. D genes are given only for firm matches. Clone size appears in some rows only: once, few, many, or a class for an expanded clone.

.	TRBV10-3	TRBJ2-7	many	TGTGCCATCAGTGGAGCCCGGGACACCGGGGCGGAGCAGTACTTC	CAISGARDTGAEQYF
.	TRBV7-8	TRBJ2-2	few	TGTGCCAGCAGCTTAGGGGGGGGGCAGGTCACCGGGGAGCTGTTTTTT	CASSLGGGQVTGELFF
TRBD2	TRBV7-2	TRBJ2-1	.	TGTGCCAGCAGCTCCCCGACTAGCGGGGGATGGGGTGAGCAGTTCTTC	CASSSPTSGGWGEQFF
.	TRBV29-1	TRBJ2-3	many	TGCAGCGTTCAGTGGGGTTCGGCAGATACGCAGTATTTT	CSVQWGSADTQYF
.	TRBV7-2	TRBJ1-1	.	TGTGCCAGCAGCCTCGGGGCCGGGGGACCTGAAGCTTTCTTT	CASSLGAGGPEAFF
TRBD1	TRBV5-1	TRBJ2-5	.	TGCGCCAGCAGCTCGGGACAGGGCCCTTGGGAGACCCAGTACTTC	CASSSGQGPWETQYF
TRBD1	TRBV5-1	TRBJ1-5	few	TGCGCCAGCAGCTTTGGGACAGGGGTGGGTCAGCCCCAGCATTTT	CASSFGTGVGQPQHF
TRBD2	TRBV20-1	TRBJ2-4	.	TGCAGTGCTACTTCAGCGGGGGGGTTGGGGAACATTCAGTACTTC	CSATSAGGLGNIQYF
TRBD2	TRBV20-1	TRBJ2-5	.	TGCAGTGCTAGCGGGCTAGCGGGAGCATCGGAGACCCAGTACTTC	CSASGLAGASETQYF
.	TRBV30	TRBJ1-5	.	TGTGCCTGGAGCCGGACAGAAGCTCAGCCCCAGCATTTT	CAWSRTEAQPQHF
TRBD1	TRBV4-1	TRBJ2-7	.	TGCGCCAGCAGCCAAGTGGGACAGGGCAGAGGGCAGTACTTC	CASSQVGQGRGQYF
TRBD1	TRBV20-1	TRBJ2-5	few	TGCAGTGCTGGGACAGATGGAGAGACCCAGTACTTC	CSAGTDGETQYF
.	TRBV20-1	TRBJ2-1	.	TGCAGTGCTAGGGACGTTTGGGAGAGGTCCTACAATGAGCAGTTCTTC	CSARDVWERSYNEQFF
TRBD1	TRBV4-1	TRBJ2-3	many	TGCGCCAGCAGCCGCCTCCAGGGGGCTAGCACAGATACGCAGTATTTT	CASSRLQGASTDTQYF
TRBD2	TRBV20-1	TRBJ2-1	.	TGCAGTGCTAAACTAGCGGGAGACTCCTACAATGAGCAGTTCTTC	CSAKLAGDSYNEQFF
.	TRBV24-1	TRBJ2-1	many	TGTGCCACCAGTGATTTGGGCGGACCACACAATGAGCAGTTCTTC	CATSDLGGPHNEQFF
.	TRBV7-9	TRBJ1-6	few	TGTGCCAGCAGCCCGGAGGGTACAAATAATTCACCCCTCCACTTT	CASSPEGTNNSPLHF
.	TRBV7-9	TRBJ2-1	few	TGTGCCAGCAGCTCAAACCTCAACTACAATGAGCAGTTCTTC	CASSSNLNYNEQFF
.	TRBV20-1	TRBJ2-3	.	TGCAGTGCTGGGTACCCGGAGACGGGCACAGATACGCAGTATTTT	CSAGYPETGTDTQYF
.	TRBV12-3/TRBV12-4	TRBJ1-1	many	TGTGCCAGCAGTTTTGGAGGGCGCCTTACAATGAACACTGAAGCTTTCTTT	CASSFGGRLTMNTEAFF
TRBD1	TRBV5-1	TRBJ2-1	.	TGCGCCAGCAGCGTGGCGGGCGGGACAGGGGGCGTTAATGAGCAGTTCTTC	CASSVAGGTGGVNEQFF
.	TRBV20-1	TRBJ1-5	.	TGCAGTGCTACGGGCCACAGCAATCAGCCCCAGCATTTT	CSATGHSNQPQHF
.	TRBV12-3/TRBV12-4	TRBJ1-1	.	TGTGCCAGCAGTTTACTGGGGGCCACTGAAGCTTTCTTT	CASSLLGATEAFF
TRBD1	TRBV11-3	TRBJ2-4	.	TGTGCCAGCAGCTGGTGGGACAGGGAATGGGGAAACATTCAGTACTTC	CASSWWDREWGNIQYF
TRBD2	TRBV20-1	TRBJ2-2	.	TGCAGTGCTAGAGATACCGGGACTAGCGGGAGGAACACCGGGGAGCTGTTTTTT	CSARDTGTSGRNTGELFF
TRBD2	TRBV7-2	TRBJ2-5	.	TGTGCCAGCAGCTTAACTAGCGGGAGTAGGGGAGAGACCCAGTACTTC	CASSLTSGSRGETQYF
.	TRBV28	TRBJ1-1	.	TGTGCCAGCAGCATCCGGACGGGATACACTGAAGCTTTCTTT	CASSIRTGYTEAFF
.	TRBV29-1	TRBJ1-2	.	TGCAGCGTTTTCGGGCAGGGTTTTGATGGCTACACCTTC	CSVFGQGFDGYTF